The 26 T cell receptor beta chains given below trace back to one sample, sequenced in a study of long-term antiretroviral therapy in people with HIV. At the survey level, the v3.0 immunoSEQ assay was run. This table comes from immunoSEQ multiplex PCR, and its TCRdb copy is limited to in-frame clones, with some not included. Of over 15,000 clones in the sample, roughly 90% are singletons; the top ten hold about 9%. The input for sequencing was unsorted PBMCs, taken 0.3 years after starting antiretroviral therapy. The source is a man aged 55-75 years with HIV.

The chain employs TRBV5-1 and TRBJ2-1; 10 bases align to TRBD2. V shed 0 bases, J shed 7 bases, and the junction held 4 bases outside the gene matches. Per germline, CDR1 SGHRS and CDR2 YFSETQ. CDR3 length equals 15 residues. CDR3 residues: CASSLELAGRNEQFF. DNA for the CDR3: TGCGCCAGCAGCTTGGAACTAGCGGGGAGAAATGAGCAGTTCTTC.

About this clone itself: Mismatch with germline at one junction end may stem from a read error. The J gene is TRBJ2-1, the V gene TRBV18, with TRBD1 matching 8 bases. The length of the CDR3 is 15 residues. Germline V CDR1 and CDR2: KGHSH, LQKENI. The CDR3 reads CASSPQGGPYNEQFF. CDR3 in DNA: TGTGCCAGCTCTCCACAGGGGGGCCCCTACAATGAGCAGTTCTTC.

The CDR3 protein is CASSRESRETQYF. CDR3 in DNA: TGTGCCAGCTCGAGGGAATCTAGGGAGACCCAGTACTTC. The chain has TRBV2 and TRBJ2-5; perhaps TRBD2 as D (5 bases). V dropped 8 bases and J dropped 5 bases, with 15 bases sitting between them. Germline values: CDR1 SNHLY, CDR2 FYNNEI. There are 13 residues in the CDR3.

The chain is built from TRBV5-4 and TRBJ2-1, with D possibly matching TRBD1 (6 bases). Trimming shortened V by 1 base and J by 5 bases, and 10 bases separated the two germline ends. The CDR3 is 14 residues long. Germline values: CDR1 SGHNT, CDR2 YYREEE (reference sequence). The CDR3 here is CASSLNWDNNEQFF. The CDR3 nucleotides are TGTGCCAGCAGCTTGAATTGGGACAACAATGAGCAGTTCTTC.

V and J are TRBV5-4 and TRBJ2-6; D remains unclear. V was trimmed by 1 base and J by 0 bases, leaving 8 bases between them. This CDR3 has 16 residues. Germline loops: CDR1 SGHNT, CDR2 YYREEE (reference sequence). The CDR3 DNA sequence: TGTGCCAGCAGCTTGTCGCTGGCCTCTGGGGCCAACGTCCTGACTTTC. Protein product: CASSLSLASGANVLTF.

The V call is TRBV1, the J call TRBJ2-6; the table's D call of TRBD2 was not tested on the DNA. TRBV1 is termed a pseudogene. The CDR3 is 20 residues long. The CDR3, as DNA: TGCACCAGCAGCCACCCCCAAGGCGCGGGAGCGGTCTCTGGGGCCAACGTCCTGACTTTC. This sequence encodes CTSSHPQGAGAVSGANVLTF.

Remarks on this clone: Sequence at one end of the junction differs from germline and may be a read error. The V and J genes are TRBV2 and TRBJ2-1; 7 positions agree with TRBD1. The germline V gene encodes CDR1 SNHLY and CDR2 FYNNEI. CDR3 length: 12 residues. The CDR3 DNA reads TGTGCCAGCACTCAGACAGGGTACGGCGAACTCTTC. Translated: CASTQTGYGELF.

The chain joins TRBV30 to TRBJ1-3; no reliable D call. V was pared by 1 base and J by 0 bases, with 7 bases between. This CDR3 contains 14 residues. Germline CDR1 GTSNPN, CDR2 SVGIG (reference sequence). The CDR3 protein is CAWSGSFSGNTIYF. CDR3 sequence (DNA): TGTGCCTGGAGTGGGTCCTTCTCTGGAAACACCATATATTTT. The full variable domain, in which reference TRBV30 and TRBJ1-3 provide the parts outside the CDR3, is SQTIHQWPATLVQPVGSPLSLECTVEGTSNPNLYWYRQAAGRGLQLLFYSVGIGQISSEVPQNLSASRPQDRQFILSSKKLLLSDSGFYLCAWSGSFSGNTIYFGEGSWLTVV.

This rearrangement joins TRBV7-2 to TRBJ2-7, with D possibly being TRBD2 (7 bases). V was trimmed by 3 bases and J by 4 bases, leaving 19 bases between them. The CDR3 contains 16 residues. CDR1 and CDR2 (germline): SGHTA, FQGNSA. The CDR3 DNA reads TGTGCCAGCAGCTTGGGGGGGAGGGGGGTCGTGTACGAGCAGTACTTC. Translating it yields CASSLGGRGVVYEQYF.

The V call is TRBV10-3, the J call TRBJ2-3; TRBD1 might be the D (5 bases). CDR3 length: 14 residues. Germline-derived CDR1 and CDR2 are ENHRY and SYGVKD. V was clipped by 8 bases and J by 3 bases, with 15 bases between them. The CDR3 nucleotides are TGTGCCATCGATGCGACCAACAGGACAGATACGCAGTATTTT. Its protein product is CAIDATNRTDTQYF.

The chain couples TRBV12-5 to TRBJ1-1; D not certain. The CDR3 contains 11 residues. From germline, CDR1 is LGHNT and CDR2 FRNRAP. V shed 6 bases and J shed 5 bases, with 7 bases lying between them. CDR3 nucleotide sequence: TGTGCTAGTGGCCCAGGAACTGAAGCTTTCTTT. Translated, it gives CASGPGTEAFF.

The V and J genes are TRBV19 and TRBJ2-7; D possibly corresponds to TRBD2 (6 bases). In germline, CDR1 is LNHDA, CDR2 SQIVND (reference sequence). This CDR3 spans 14 amino acids. Between the trimmed V and J ends, which lost 5 bases and 3 bases, there was a span of 14 bases. CDR3 amino acids: CASSVTGDGYEQYF. In DNA form, the CDR3 reads TGTGCCAGTAGTGTTACGGGAGACGGCTACGAGCAGTACTTC.

The rearrangement links TRBV28 to TRBJ2-3; either TRBD1 or TRBD2 may supply D (6 bases each). Trimming took 6 bases from V and 5 from J, leaving 18 bases between them. The CDR3 contains 15 residues. Germline-derived CDR1 and CDR2 are MDHEN and SYDVKM. This CDR3 is CASSPAGGSRDTQYF. CDR3 sequence (DNA): TGTGCCAGCAGCCCCGCCGGGGGCTCGAGAGATACGCAGTATTTT.

The gene calls are TRBV5-1 and TRBJ2-7; D may be TRBD1 (5 bases). The germline V and J ends were trimmed by 4 bases and 5 bases, with 16 bases remaining between them. This CDR3 is built from 14 residues. CDR1 is SGHRS and CDR2 is YFSETQ in the germline V gene. The CDR3 loop reads CASSIGAVSNEQYF. DNA for the CDR3: TGCGCCAGCAGCATTGGGGCCGTTTCAAACGAGCAGTACTTC.

The CDR3, as DNA: TGTGCCAGCAGTTACTCGACACGCTCTGGAAACACCATATATTTT. Its protein product is CASSYSTRSGNTIYF. The rearrangement joins TRBV6-5 to TRBJ1-3; no firm D call. The ends were cut back, 0 bases at V and 0 bases at J, with 6 bases in the middle. Germline V gives CDR1 MNHEY, CDR2 SVGAGI. The CDR3 runs 15 residues.

The gene calls are TRBV7-9 and TRBJ2-7; D not certain. The CDR3 covers 15 residues. The V gene lost 5 bases and the J gene lost 0 bases, with 14 bases spanning the gap. Looked up from germline, CDR1 is SEHNR and CDR2 is FQNEAQ (reference sequence). DNA of the CDR3: TGTGCCAGCAGCCGAAGGTCAGTTCGCTCCTACGAGCAGTACTTC. Translation gives CASSRRSVRSYEQYF. Based on the CDR3 plus reference TRBV7-9 and TRBJ2-7, the full variable domain is DTGVSQNPRHKITKRGQNVTFRCDPISEHNRLYWYRQTLGQGPEFLTYFQNEAQLEKSRLLSDRFSAERPKGSFSTLEIQRTEQGDSAMYLCASSRRSVRSYEQYFGPGTRLTVT.

The J gene is TRBJ1-4, the V gene TRBV5-1; possible D gene TRBD1, 5 bases. The CDR3 is 14 residues long. V lost 3 bases, J lost 6 bases, and 12 bases lay in between. Per germline, CDR1 SGHRS and CDR2 YFSETQ. The CDR3 is CASSSGRGDEKLFF. The CDR3, as DNA: TGCGCCAGCAGCTCTGGCCGGGGGGATGAAAAACTGTTTTTT.

V gene TRBV2 combines with J gene TRBJ1-2; no clear D. CDR1 SNHLY and CDR2 FYNNEI come from the germline V gene. The CDR3 extends over 13 amino acids. V was shortened by 2 bases and J by 4 bases, with 8 bases between the two germline ends. The CDR3 is CASSEWAGYGYTF. The DNA of the CDR3 is TGTGCCAGCAGTGAATGGGCAGGCTATGGCTACACCTTC.

The V call is TRBV9, the J call TRBJ2-3; D is ambiguous. The CDR3 sequence is 13 residues long. V lost 0 bases, J lost 4 bases, and 6 bases lay in between. Per the germline V gene, CDR1 is SGDLS and CDR2 is YYNGEE. Here the CDR3 reads CASSVDGADTQYF. The CDR3 coding sequence is TGTGCCAGCAGCGTAGACGGAGCAGATACGCAGTATTTT.

The gene calls are TRBV18 and TRBJ2-5, with 8 bases matching TRBD1. The ends lost 4 bases at V and 9 bases at J; junction bases unmatched: 13. The CDR3 extends over 15 amino acids. Germline CDR1 reads KGHSH; CDR2 reads LQKENI. The CDR3 DNA is TGTGCCAGCTCACTAAAAACCGGGACAGGTTTGTCCCAGTACTTC. It yields the protein CASSLKTGTGLSQYF.

The J gene is TRBJ2-5, the V gene TRBV11-3; TRBD1 is a possible D gene (7 bases). The V gene's germline CDR1 is SGHNT and CDR2 YENEEA. With 0 bases removed from V and 12 bases from J, the gap between germline ends came to 17 bases. This CDR3 region has 14 residues. The CDR3 sequence: CASSLDCAQGGEYF. The DNA for the CDR3 is TGTGCCAGCAGCTTAGACTGCGCCCAGGGGGGTGAGTACTTC.

The table lists this clone with a count of one. As DNA, the CDR3 is TGTGCCAGCAGTTTAACCCCAGGGGGGGAGACCCAGTACTTC. Its translation: CASSLTPGGETQYF. V gene TRBV28 combines with J gene TRBJ2-5; D might be TRBD1 (7 bases). Trimming stripped 2 bases from V and 5 bases from J, with 12 bases between. The CDR3 runs to 14 residues. Germline V gene sequence: CDR1 MDHEN, CDR2 SYDVKM.

This clone was detected once. The CDR3 bases are TGTGCCAGCAGCTTTGCCTACGAGCAGTACTTC. As protein: CASSFAYEQYF. This sequence joins TRBV7-2 and TRBJ2-7; no clear D. The V end lost 3 bases, the J end lost 2 bases, and 2 bases lay between the germline ends. Germline CDR1 is SGHTA and CDR2 is FQGNSA. The CDR3 is 11 amino acids.

CDR3 in amino acids: CASSLAPGRGTEAFF. CDR3 nucleotide sequence: TGTGCCAGCAGCTTAGCCCCGGGGAGAGGGACTGAAGCTTTCTTT. The rearrangement links TRBV11-2 to TRBJ1-1, with D hard to call. Trimming took 1 base from V and 5 from J, leaving 14 bases between them. CDR3 length: 15 residues. The germline V gene encodes CDR1 SGHAT and CDR2 FQNNGV.

The chain recombines TRBV6-5 with TRBJ2-7; 7 bases agree with TRBD1. Trimming cost V 7 bases and J 4 bases; bases outside gene matches: 10. This CDR3 is built from 14 residues. CDR1 is MNHEY, CDR2 SVGAGI, per germline. The CDR3, as DNA: TGTGCCAGCATGCCCTGGACAGGACTGTACGAGCAGTACTTC. Its protein product is CASMPWTGLYEQYF.

The V and J genes are TRBV4-1 and TRBJ2-3; weak D call: TRBD1 (6 bases). The V gene's germline CDR1 is MGHRA and CDR2 YSYEKL. This CDR3 contains 17 residues. Trimming left V 4 bases short and J 1 base short, with 18 bases between. The CDR3 nucleotides are TGCGCCAGCAGCCGCTTAACAGGGAATTCCCGCACAGATACGCAGTATTTT. Protein: CASSRLTGNSRTDTQYF.